These 17 T cell receptor beta chains were sequenced from one sample in a study of control samples from healthy donors and cancer patients. Sequencing used immunoSEQ multiplex PCR; TCRdb keeps in-frame clones, though not all of them. This sample has about 180,000 clones, with roughly nine tenths found just once. Sequenced: blood. These receptors were obtained from a young man in good health.

The V call is TRBV28, the J call TRBJ2-7, with D uncertain. The CDR3 totals 14 residues. V gave up 6 bases and J gave up 0 bases, with 12 bases separating them. Germline CDR1 is MDHEN and CDR2 is SYDVKM. CDR3 residues: CASRGRFSSYEQYF. Written as DNA, the CDR3 is TGTGCCAGCAGAGGAAGATTTAGCTCCTACGAGCAGTACTTC.

V usage is TRBV12-3 or TRBV12-4 and J usage is TRBJ1-2; D is undetermined. The CDR3 runs 13 residues. V lost 2 bases, J lost 7 bases, and 11 bases lay in between. CDR3: CASSLNNGLGYTF. The CDR3 DNA sequence: TGTGCCAGCAGTTTAAATAACGGCCTTGGCTACACCTTC.

The rearrangement links TRBV30 to TRBJ2-7; 16 bases map to TRBD2. Germline V CDR1 and CDR2: GTSNPN, SVGIG (reference sequence). The CDR3 length is 17 residues. V was clipped by 3 bases and J by 5 bases; unmatched bases: 10. CDR3 in DNA: TGTGCCTGGAGGGGGACTAGCGGGAGGGCCTCCCACCACGAGCAGTACTTC. Protein: CAWRGTSGRASHHEQYF.

The chain employs TRBV2 and TRBJ2-7; maybe TRBD2 (6 bases). Germline CDR1 is SNHLY and CDR2 is FYNNEI. The length of the CDR3 is 14 residues. V lost 6 bases, J lost 1 base, and 13 bases lay in between. CDR3 in DNA: TGTGCCAGCAGCCGGGACTTCTTGTCCTACGAGCAGTACTTC. The encoded protein is CASSRDFLSYEQYF.

The chain carries TRBV24-1 and TRBJ2-2; D is unresolved. V was trimmed by 0 bases and J by 2 bases, leaving 6 bases between them. The CDR3 sequence is 15 residues long. Germline V CDR1 and CDR2: KGHDR, SFDVKD. CDR3 DNA: TGTGCCACCAGTGATTTGCCCAGTAACACCGGGGAGCTGTTTTTT. It translates to CATSDLPSNTGELFF.

The gene calls are TRBV27 and TRBJ2-1, with 7 bases identical to TRBD2. CDR3 size: 15 residues. Germline CDR1 and CDR2: MNHEY and SMNVEV (reference sequence). The trim removed 2 bases at V and 5 bases at J, leaving 6 bases unmatched. CDR3 in amino acids: CASSLTGGINNEQFF. The CDR3 coding sequence is TGTGCCAGCAGTTTAACGGGAGGCATCAACAATGAGCAGTTCTTC.

This sequence joins TRBV30 and TRBJ2-7, with 9 bases matching TRBD1. Germline CDR1 is GTSNPN and CDR2 is SVGIG (reference sequence). After removal of 1 base from V and 5 bases from J, the junction contained 9 bases not matched to a gene. The CDR3 is 15 amino acids. The CDR3 is CAWSELGQGINEQYF. The CDR3 DNA is TGTGCCTGGAGTGAACTGGGACAGGGAATCAACGAGCAGTACTTC.

V and J are TRBV5-1 and TRBJ2-7, with TRBD2 identical over 7 bases. This CDR3 is 14 amino acids long. Per the germline V gene, CDR1 is SGHRS and CDR2 is YFSETQ. V was clipped by 4 bases and J by 2 bases; unmatched bases: 6. The CDR3 nucleotides are TGCGCCAGCAGCGACGGGACTACGCCCTACGAGCAGTACTTC. Amino acid sequence: CASSDGTTPYEQYF.

This chain links TRBV18 with TRBJ1-1; D ambiguous. Looked up from germline, CDR1 is KGHSH and CDR2 is LQKENI. This CDR3 contains 13 residues. Between the trimmed V and J ends, which lost 2 bases and 1 base, there was a span of 5 bases. CDR3 loop: CASSPGENTEAFF. CDR3 DNA: TGTGCCAGCTCACCAGGGGAGAACACTGAAGCTTTCTTT.

This clone came up once. The chain has TRBV12-3 or TRBV12-4 and TRBJ2-6; D not resolved. There are 13 residues in the CDR3. Trimming took 5 bases from V and 2 from J, leaving 4 bases between them. CDR3 nucleotides: TGTGCCAGCAGTCCGGCTGGGGCCAACGTCCTGACTTTC. It yields the protein CASSPAGANVLTF.

The chain is built from TRBV30 and TRBJ1-1; D call uncertain. The CDR3 runs to 13 residues. Germline V lookup: CDR1 GTSNPN, CDR2 SVGIG (reference sequence). Trimming took 0 bases from V and 1 from J, leaving 6 bases between them. The CDR3 region has the DNA TGTGCCTGGAGTGTATGGGGGAACACTGAAGCTTTCTTT. Its translation is CAWSVWGNTEAFF.

The chain joins TRBV20-1 to TRBJ1-2; perhaps TRBD1 as D (6 bases). Germline V gene data show CDR1 as DFQATT and CDR2 as SNEGSKA (reference sequence). The V end was cut by 6 bases, the J end by 8 bases, with 10 bases between. This CDR3 has 10 amino acids. This CDR3 reads CSAGRGGYTF. The CDR3 DNA reads as TGCAGTGCGGGCAGGGGAGGCTACACCTTC.

This chain connects TRBV10-3 to TRBJ1-6; 7 bases map to TRBD1. Looked up from germline, CDR1 is ENHRY and CDR2 is SYGVKD. With 2 bases clipped from V and 2 bases from J, the junction kept 3 bases outside the gene matches. This CDR3 contains 16 residues. Here the CDR3 DNA reads TGTGCCATCAGTGAGGGGGACAGAACCTATAATTCACCCCTCCACTTT. Amino acids: CAISEGDRTYNSPLHF.

The chain combines TRBV28 with TRBJ2-7; weak D call: TRBD2 (6 bases). Per germline, CDR1 MDHEN and CDR2 SYDVKM. The CDR3 runs to 16 residues. Trimming removed 6 bases at V and 2 bases at J, with 20 bases between. CDR3 in amino acids: CASSHEPGLGTYEQYF. CDR3 DNA: TGTGCCAGCAGCCACGAACCGGGACTGGGGACCTACGAGCAGTACTTC.

Concerning this clone: This sample also contains other DNA sequences that code for the same CDR3. This chain joins TRBV6-1 and TRBJ1-1; D not certain. V shed 2 bases and J shed 4 bases, with 8 bases lying between them. Germline assignment: CDR1 MNHNS and CDR2 SASEGT. CDR3 length: 13 residues. In DNA, the CDR3 is TGTGCCAGCAGTGAAAGCCGGGTCACTGAAGCTTTCTTT. It encodes CASSESRVTEAFF.

The V and J genes are TRBV11-2 and TRBJ1-6, with 7 positions matching TRBD1. The J segment lost 7 bases and the V segment lost 4 bases, leaving 7 bases of the junction unmatched. The V gene's germline CDR1 is SGHAT and CDR2 FQNNGV. There are 15 residues in the CDR3. In DNA form, the CDR3 reads TGTGCCAGCAGCTCCGGACAGGTACCCAATTCACCCCTCCACTTT. This encodes CASSSGQVPNSPLHF.

This clone came up once. The rearrangement joins TRBV2 to TRBJ1-2, with no clear D. CDR1 is SNHLY, CDR2 FYNNEI, per germline. This CDR3 spans 14 amino acids. Trimming stripped 7 bases from V and 3 bases from J, with 15 bases between. The CDR3 sequence is CASTDPREDYGYTF. CDR3 nucleotides: TGTGCCAGCACGGACCCCCGGGAGGACTATGGCTACACCTTC.